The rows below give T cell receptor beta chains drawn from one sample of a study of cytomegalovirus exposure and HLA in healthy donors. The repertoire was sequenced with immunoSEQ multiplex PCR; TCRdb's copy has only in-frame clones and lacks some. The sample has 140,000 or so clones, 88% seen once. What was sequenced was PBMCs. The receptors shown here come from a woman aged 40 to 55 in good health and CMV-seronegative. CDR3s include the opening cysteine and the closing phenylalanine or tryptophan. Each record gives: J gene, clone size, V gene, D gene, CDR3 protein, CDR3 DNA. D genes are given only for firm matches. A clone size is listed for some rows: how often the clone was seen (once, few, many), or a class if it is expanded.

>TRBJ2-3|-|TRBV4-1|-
CASSQGNPGFPFVHLGTDTQYF
TGCGCCAGCAGCCAGGGGAACCCGGGATTCCCCTTCGTTCATCTAGGCACAGATACGCAGTATTTT
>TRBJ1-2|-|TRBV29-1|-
CSVDVPDLANYGYTF
TGCAGCGTTGACGTACCCGACCTAGCTAACTATGGCTACACCTTC
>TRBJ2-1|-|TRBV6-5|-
CASSPQDLSNEQFF
TGTGCCAGCAGCCCCCAGGATCTCTCCAATGAGCAGTTCTTC
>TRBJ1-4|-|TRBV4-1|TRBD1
CASSQGGTGVRRDEKLFF
TGCGCCAGCAGCCAAGGCGGGACAGGGGTCCGCCGGGATGAAAAACTGTTTTTT
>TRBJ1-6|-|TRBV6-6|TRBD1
CASSPGTGNGNSPLHF
TGTGCCAGCAGTCCCGGGACAGGGAACGGAAATTCACCCCTCCACTTT
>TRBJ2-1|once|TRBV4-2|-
CASSQVSAGSYNEQFF
TGTGCCAGCAGCCAAGTATCGGCGGGGTCCTACAATGAGCAGTTCTTC
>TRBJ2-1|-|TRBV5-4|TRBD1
CASSFLLGTANNEQFF
TGTGCCAGCAGCTTTCTCTTGGGGACAGCCAACAATGAGCAGTTCTTC
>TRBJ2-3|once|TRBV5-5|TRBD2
CASSLGGNSGWKSTDTQYF
TGTGCCAGCAGCTTGGGTGGTAATAGCGGGTGGAAGAGCACAGATACGCAGTATTTT
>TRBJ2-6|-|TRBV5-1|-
CASSLGQRSGANVLTF
TGCGCCAGCAGCTTGGGACAGAGGAGCGGGGCCAACGTCCTGACTTTC
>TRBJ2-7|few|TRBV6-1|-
CASSARGTYEQYF
TGTGCCAGCAGTGCCCGGGGTACCTACGAGCAGTACTTC
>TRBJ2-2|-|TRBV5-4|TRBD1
CASSLIPLGQGTGELFF
TGTGCCAGCAGCCTAATTCCGTTGGGACAGGGGACCGGGGAGCTGTTTTTT
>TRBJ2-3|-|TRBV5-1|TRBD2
CASSLEGLAGVADTQYF
TGCGCCAGCAGCTTGGAGGGACTAGCGGGAGTGGCAGATACGCAGTATTTT
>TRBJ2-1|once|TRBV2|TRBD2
CAGGLAAVNEQFF
TGTGCCGGGGGACTAGCGGCAGTTAATGAGCAGTTCTTC
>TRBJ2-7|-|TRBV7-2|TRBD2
CASSLASGSRYEQYF
TGTGCCAGCAGCTTAGCTAGCGGGAGTAGGTACGAGCAGTACTTC
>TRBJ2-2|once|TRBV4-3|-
CASSQGPAPGAGELFF
TGCGCCAGCAGCCAAGGACCAGCGCCGGGAGCCGGGGAGCTGTTTTTT
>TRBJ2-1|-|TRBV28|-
CASSLNPDLRGEQFF
TGTGCCAGCAGCCTCAACCCGGACCTTCGGGGTGAGCAGTTCTTC
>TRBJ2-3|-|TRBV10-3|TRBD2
CAISESNSGTRHGTQYF
TGTGCCATCAGTGAGTCGAATAGCGGGACACGCCACGGTACGCAGTATTTT
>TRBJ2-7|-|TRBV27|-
CASSRPGLHYEQYF
TGTGCCAGCAGCCGCCCGGGACTTCACTACGAGCAGTACTTC
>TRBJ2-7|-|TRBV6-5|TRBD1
CASTPGQGAEQYF
TGTGCCAGCACCCCGGGACAGGGGGCCGAGCAGTACTTC
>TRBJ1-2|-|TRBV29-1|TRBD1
CSVEIRTGNYGYTF
TGCAGCGTTGAGATCCGGACAGGCAACTATGGCTACACCTTC
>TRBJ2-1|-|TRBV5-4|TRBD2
CASSSTIGAGSYNEQFF
TGTGCCAGCAGCTCGACAATCGGAGCGGGATCCTACAATGAGCAGTTCTTC
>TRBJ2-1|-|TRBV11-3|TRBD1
CASSLTGDNEQFF
TGTGCCAGCAGCTTAACAGGGGACAATGAGCAGTTCTTC
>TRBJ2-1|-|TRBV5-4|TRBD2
CASSLGGRSSYNEQFF
TGTGCCAGCAGCTTGGGCGGGAGGAGCTCCTACAATGAGCAGTTCTTC
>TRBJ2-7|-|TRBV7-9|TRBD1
CSSSPQGAREQYF
TGTTCCAGCAGCCCGCAGGGGGCTCGCGAGCAGTACTTC
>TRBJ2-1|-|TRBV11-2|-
CASSPRDYNEQFF
TGTGCCAGCAGCCCGCGGGACTACAATGAGCAGTTCTTC
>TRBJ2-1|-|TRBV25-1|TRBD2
CASSLAGGPVHEQFF
TGTGCCAGCAGCCTAGCGGGAGGGCCCGTCCATGAGCAGTTCTTC
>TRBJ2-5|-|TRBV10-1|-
CASSARAQETQYF
TGCGCCAGCAGTGCGCGGGCACAAGAGACCCAGTACTTC
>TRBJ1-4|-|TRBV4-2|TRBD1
CASSSGQVNEKLFF
TGTGCCAGCAGCTCGGGACAGGTTAATGAAAAACTGTTTTTT
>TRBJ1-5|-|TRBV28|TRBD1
CASSSWDSDNQPQHF
TGTGCCAGCAGTTCTTGGGACAGTGACAATCAGCCCCAGCATTTT
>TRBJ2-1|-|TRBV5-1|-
CASSFARASYNEQFF
TGCGCCAGCAGCTTCGCCCGCGCCTCCTACAATGAGCAGTTCTTC
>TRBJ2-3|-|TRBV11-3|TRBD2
CASSPRTSGTDTQYF
TGTGCCAGCAGCCCTCGGACTAGCGGGACAGATACGCAGTATTTT
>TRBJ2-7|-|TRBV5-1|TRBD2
CASSLSLAGAGEQYF
TGCGCCAGCAGCTTAAGTCTAGCGGGAGCTGGCGAGCAGTACTTC
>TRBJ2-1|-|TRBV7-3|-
CASSVPGSEQFF
TGTGCCAGCAGCGTCCCCGGGAGTGAGCAGTTCTTC
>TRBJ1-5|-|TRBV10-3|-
CAISEYREGGPQHF
TGTGCCATCAGTGAGTATAGGGAGGGAGGGCCCCAGCATTTT
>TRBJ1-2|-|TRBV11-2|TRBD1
CASSLGGTASLYGYTF
TGTGCCAGCAGCTTAGGGGGGACAGCCTCCCTTTATGGCTACACCTTC
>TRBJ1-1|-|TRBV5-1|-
CASKTGQGTEAFF
TGCGCCAGCAAAACCGGCCAGGGCACTGAAGCTTTCTTT
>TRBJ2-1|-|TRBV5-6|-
CASSLREEQFF
TGTGCCAGCAGCCTGAGGGAAGAGCAGTTCTTC
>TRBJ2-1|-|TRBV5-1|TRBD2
CASSSGLAASSYNEQFF
TGCGCCAGCAGCTCCGGACTAGCGGCTAGCTCCTACAATGAGCAGTTCTTC
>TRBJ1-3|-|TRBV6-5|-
CASSYKWGSGNTIYF
TGTGCCAGCAGTTACAAATGGGGCTCAGGAAACACCATATATTTT
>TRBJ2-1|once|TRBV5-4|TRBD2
CASSLGGRGEYNEQFF
TGTGCCAGCAGCTTGGGAGGGAGGGGAGAATACAATGAGCAGTTCTTC
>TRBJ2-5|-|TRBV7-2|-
CATTTGNQETQYF
TGTGCCACCACGACAGGAAACCAAGAGACCCAGTACTTC
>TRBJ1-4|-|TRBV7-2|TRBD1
CASKKGAANEKLFF
TGTGCCAGCAAAAAGGGGGCTGCTAATGAAAAACTGTTTTTT
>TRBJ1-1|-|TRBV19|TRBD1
CASSIELGRQGTPEAFF
TGTGCCAGTAGTATAGAGCTAGGCAGACAGGGGACCCCTGAAGCTTTCTTT
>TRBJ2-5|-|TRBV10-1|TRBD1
CASSVGQGEETQYF
TGCGCCAGCAGTGTGGGGCAGGGGGAAGAGACCCAGTACTTC
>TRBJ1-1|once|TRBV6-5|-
CASSPRRSETEAFF
TGTGCCAGCAGTCCTCGGAGGAGCGAAACTGAAGCTTTCTTT
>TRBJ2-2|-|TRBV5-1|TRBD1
CASRQGATGELFF
TGCGCCAGTAGACAGGGAGCCACCGGGGAGCTGTTTTTT
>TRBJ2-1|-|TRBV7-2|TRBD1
CASSSTGDNYNEQFF
TGTGCCAGCAGCTCGACAGGGGATAATTACAATGAGCAGTTCTTC
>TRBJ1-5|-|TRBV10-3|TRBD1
CATGQGVNQPQHF
TGTGCCACCGGACAGGGGGTCAATCAGCCCCAGCATTTT
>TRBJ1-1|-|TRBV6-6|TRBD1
CASSDRGLDTEAFF
TGTGCCAGCAGTGACAGGGGGCTCGACACTGAAGCTTTCTTT
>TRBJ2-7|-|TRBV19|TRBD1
CASSPGTGSYEQYF
TGTGCCAGTAGTCCCGGGACAGGGAGCTACGAGCAGTACTTC
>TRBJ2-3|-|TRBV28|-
CASSSYTDTRYF
TGTGCCAGCAGTTCTTACACAGATACGCGGTATTTT
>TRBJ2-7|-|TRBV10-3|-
CASTPRDTAYEQYF
TGTGCCTCCACTCCCCGGGACACCGCCTACGAGCAGTACTTC
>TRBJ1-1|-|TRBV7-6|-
CASSNGRGTEAFF
TGTGCCAGCAGCAACGGAAGGGGCACTGAAGCTTTCTTT
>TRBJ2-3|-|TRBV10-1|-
CASSEVTDTQYF
TGCGCCAGCAGTGAGGTAACAGATACGCAGTATTTT